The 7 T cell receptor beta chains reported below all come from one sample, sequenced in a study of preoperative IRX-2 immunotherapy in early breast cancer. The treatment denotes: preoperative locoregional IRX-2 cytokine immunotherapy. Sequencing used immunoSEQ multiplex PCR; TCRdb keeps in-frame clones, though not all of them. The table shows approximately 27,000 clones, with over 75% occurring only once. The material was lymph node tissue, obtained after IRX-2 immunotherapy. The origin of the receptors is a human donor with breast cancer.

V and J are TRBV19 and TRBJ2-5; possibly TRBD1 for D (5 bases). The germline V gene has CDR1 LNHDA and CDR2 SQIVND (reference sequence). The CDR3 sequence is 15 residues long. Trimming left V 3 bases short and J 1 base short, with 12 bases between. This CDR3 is CASSITLTVQETQYF. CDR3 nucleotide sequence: TGTGCCAGTAGTATTACACTGACAGTCCAAGAGACCCAGTACTTC.

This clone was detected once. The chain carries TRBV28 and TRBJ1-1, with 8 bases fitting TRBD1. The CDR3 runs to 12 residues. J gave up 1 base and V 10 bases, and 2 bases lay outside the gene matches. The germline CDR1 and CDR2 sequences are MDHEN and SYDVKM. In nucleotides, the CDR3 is TGTGCCACCGGACAGGGGAACACTGAAGCTTTCTTT. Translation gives CATGQGNTEAFF.

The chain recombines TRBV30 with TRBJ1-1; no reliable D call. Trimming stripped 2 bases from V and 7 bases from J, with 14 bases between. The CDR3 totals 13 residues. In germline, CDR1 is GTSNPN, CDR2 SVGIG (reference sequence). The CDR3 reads CAWSMDSGFEAFF. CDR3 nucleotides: TGTGCCTGGAGTATGGACTCAGGATTTGAAGCTTTCTTT.

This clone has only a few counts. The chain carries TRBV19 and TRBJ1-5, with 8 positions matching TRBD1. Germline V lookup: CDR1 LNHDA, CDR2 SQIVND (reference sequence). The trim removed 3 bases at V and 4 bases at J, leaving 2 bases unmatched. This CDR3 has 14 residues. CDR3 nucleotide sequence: TGTGCCAGTAGTATGGGGACAGGTAATCAGCCCCAGCATTTT. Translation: CASSMGTGNQPQHF. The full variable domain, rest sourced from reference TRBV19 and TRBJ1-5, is DGGITQSPKYLFRKEGQNVTLSCEQNLNHDAMYWYRQDPGQGLRLIYYSQIVNDFQKGDIAEGYSVSREKKESFPLTVTSAQKNPTAFYLCASSMGTGNQPQHFGDGTRLSIL.

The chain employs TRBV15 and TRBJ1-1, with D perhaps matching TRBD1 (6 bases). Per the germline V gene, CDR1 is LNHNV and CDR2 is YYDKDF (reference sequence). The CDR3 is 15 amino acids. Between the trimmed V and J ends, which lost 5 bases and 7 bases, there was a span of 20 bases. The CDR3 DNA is TGTGCCACCAGCTGGCAAAGGGGAGGAGGGGGTGAAGCTTTCTTT. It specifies CATSWQRGGGGEAFF.

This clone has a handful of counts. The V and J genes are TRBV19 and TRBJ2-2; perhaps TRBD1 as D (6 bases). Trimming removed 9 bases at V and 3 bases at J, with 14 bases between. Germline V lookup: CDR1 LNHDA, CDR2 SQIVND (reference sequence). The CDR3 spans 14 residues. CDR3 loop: CASRTGSYTGELFF. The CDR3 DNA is TGTGCCAGCCGAACAGGGTCTTACACCGGGGAGCTGTTTTTT.

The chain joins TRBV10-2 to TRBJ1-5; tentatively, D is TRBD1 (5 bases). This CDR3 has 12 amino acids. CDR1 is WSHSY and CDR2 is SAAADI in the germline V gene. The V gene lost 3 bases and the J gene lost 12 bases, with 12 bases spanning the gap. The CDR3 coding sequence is TGCGCCAGCAGTGAAACCCAGGGTCTCCAGCATTTT. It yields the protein CASSETQGLQHF.